This TCR beta chain is from a study of shared clonotypes between healthy human individuals. The assay was immunoSEQ multiplex PCR, and TCRdb's table has in-frame clones only and misses some. The sample holds more than 400,000 clones, 90% to 96% seen once. CDR1 and CDR2 from the germline V gene are SGHRS and YFSETQ. Trimming shortened V by 7 bases and J by 5 bases, and 19 bases separated the two germline ends. CDR3 length: 14 residues. The rearrangement uses TRBV5-1 and TRBJ2-7; D uncertain. The sequence came from a woman aged 30 to 39 in good health. The sample taken for sequencing was naive CD4+ T cells sorted from blood. Subset here: CD45RA+ positively selected. The chain's CDR3 is CASQPNSLVDEQYF. The DNA of the CDR3 is TGCGCCAGCCAACCAAACAGTCTCGTCGACGAGCAGTACTTC.